This TCR beta chain came from a study of glioma-infiltrating T cells after dendritic cell vaccination. With 1 base clipped from V and 4 bases from J, the junction kept 7 bases outside the gene matches. The germline V gene encodes CDR1 MNHNS and CDR2 SASEGT. The CDR3 is 16 amino acids. Time point indicated: after dendritic cell vaccination, including at tumor progression/relapse. TCRdb's copy holds only in-frame clones and misses some; the assay was immunoSEQ multiplex PCR. The repertoire holds around 78,000 clones, with roughly 84% as singletons. The input for sequencing was blood, taken after dendritic cell vaccination. This chain uses TRBV6-1 with TRBJ1-3, with 7 positions matching TRBD1. The receptor was isolated from a human donor with glioblastoma. CDR3 DNA: TGTGCCAGCAGTGAAGATCTAGCAGGGGGGGGAAACACCATATATTTT. As protein: CASSEDLAGGGNTIYF.